What follows describes a single T cell receptor (beta chain). Antigen unknown. Sample-barcoded 5' priming and a J-beta primer mix drove a second PCR of roughly 7 to 11 cycles. TCRdb recomputed calls from the 5' RACE reads with MiXCR, one row per CDR3 protein. The sample records roughly 680,000 distinct CDR3 sequences, approximately 52% being singletons. The source of the sample is a study of blood T cells in healthy people across ages. Study-level findings and limits: Donors of long life had a larger count of naive CD4+ cells and greater diversity than aged donors.

V lost 4 bases and J 5 bases, leaving 12 bases between the germline ends. The CDR3 is 13 residues long. Per germline, CDR1 SGDLS and CDR2 YYNGEE. The genes are TRBV9 and TRBJ1-1; D possibly corresponds to TRBD1 (6 bases). The receptor comes from an elderly woman in good health. Material for sequencing was blood. CDR3 DNA sequence: TGTGCCAGCAGCCAGGGGACGGTAACTGAAGCTTTCTTT. Its translation: CASSQGTVTEAFF.